The 21 T cell receptor beta chains below were found in one sample sequenced in a study of T cell responses to AZD1222 COVID-19 vaccine. Using immunoSEQ multiplex PCR, the repertoire was profiled, and TCRdb retains in-frame clones only, with some absent. The sample has around 130,000 clones; nearly 90% are singletons. The sample here was peripheral blood, taken 28 days after the second AZD1222 dose. These receptors were taken from an adult who received the AZD1222 COVID-19 vaccine.

The J gene is TRBJ1-2, the V gene TRBV6-6; D gene uncertain. V was clipped by 5 bases and J by 8 bases, with 12 bases between them. The CDR3 consists of 12 residues. Germline V CDR1 and CDR2: MNHNY, SVGAGI (reference sequence). The CDR3 nucleotides are TGTGCCAGCAGTGACCGTGGGCGGGGCTACACCTTC. It translates to CASSDRGRGYTF.

The J gene is TRBJ2-7, the V gene TRBV10-3, with 13 bases aligning to TRBD2. Unmatched junction bases numbered 4, after V lost 4 bases and J lost 7 bases. CDR1 is ENHRY, CDR2 SYGVKD, per germline. The CDR3 has 14 residues. This chain's CDR3 is CAISVGLAGVEQYF. The CDR3 bases are TGTGCCATCAGTGTAGGACTAGCGGGGGTTGAGCAGTACTTC.

The genes are TRBV24-1 and TRBJ2-3; TRBD2 matches 8 bases. The V gene's germline CDR1 is KGHDR and CDR2 SFDVKD. Germline trimming cut 1 base from V and 9 bases from J; bases unmatched to any gene: 2. This CDR3 is 13 amino acids long. The CDR3 is CATSDFGGRTQYF. The CDR3 bases are TGTGCCACCAGTGATTTCGGCGGGAGGACGCAGTATTTT.

The rearrangement joins TRBV29-1 to TRBJ2-5; 7 nucleotides align to TRBD2. There are 13 residues in the CDR3. V shed 6 bases and J 7 bases; nucleotides not matched to a gene: 11. Looked up from germline, CDR1 is SQVTM and CDR2 is ANQGSEA. CDR3 bases: TGCAGCGTATCCACTAGCGCCCCAGGGACCCAGTACTTC. Protein product: CSVSTSAPGTQYF.

The chain recombines TRBV6-5 with TRBJ2-3; D is ambiguous. CDR3 length equals 14 residues. From germline, CDR1 is MNHEY and CDR2 SVGAGI. V lost 6 bases, J lost 1 base, and 11 bases lay in between. The CDR3 region is CASRRSRGTDTQYF. CDR3 nucleotide sequence: TGTGCCAGCAGACGGTCCAGAGGCACAGATACGCAGTATTTT.

This clone is a singleton in its sample. V is TRBV11-1 and J is TRBJ2-2, with D perhaps matching TRBD2 (5 bases). The CDR3 consists of 15 residues. V was trimmed by 5 bases and J by 4 bases, leaving 14 bases between them. Germline CDR1 is SGHAT and CDR2 is FQDESV (reference sequence). The chain's CDR3 is CASSLRGLSTGELFF. The CDR3 DNA follows: TGTGCCAGCAGCCTGAGAGGGCTCAGCACCGGGGAGCTGTTTTTT.

CDR3: CASSTRQGGTDTQYF. In DNA form, the CDR3 reads TGTGCCAGTAGTACAAGACAGGGGGGCACAGATACGCAGTATTTT. The chain has TRBV19 and TRBJ2-3; 9 bases line up with TRBD1. The V gene end was trimmed by 4 bases and the J gene end by 1 base; junction bases not matched to a gene: 3. This CDR3 comprises 15 residues. In germline, CDR1 is LNHDA, CDR2 SQIVND (reference sequence).

This clone occurred once. The V and J genes are TRBV12-5 and TRBJ1-2; D possibly corresponds to TRBD1 (5 bases). The germline gives CDR1 LGHNT, CDR2 FRNRAP. Trimming shortened V by 7 bases and J by 2 bases, and 11 bases separated the two germline ends. The CDR3 is 13 amino acids. CDR3 nucleotides: TGTGCTAGTGCCCGAGGGGAAAACTATGGCTACACCTTC. This encodes CASARGENYGYTF.

The chain links TRBV6-5 to TRBJ2-2, with D maybe TRBD2 (6 bases). V was pared by 2 bases and J by 4 bases, with 11 bases between. Germline CDR1 MNHEY, CDR2 SVGAGI. This CDR3 region has 15 residues. For the CDR3, the DNA is TGTGCCAGCAGTTACGGAGCGGGCCGCACCGGGGAGCTGTTTTTT. It specifies CASSYGAGRTGELFF.

The chain uses TRBV6-1 and TRBJ2-7; D remains unclear. Per the germline V gene, CDR1 is MNHNS and CDR2 is SASEGT. This CDR3 comprises 13 residues. V lost 4 bases to trimming and J lost 2 bases, with 9 bases between them. This CDR3 reads CASSGGSTYEQYF. The CDR3 DNA reads as TGTGCCAGCAGTGGAGGATCGACCTACGAGCAGTACTTC.

The genes are TRBV5-1 and TRBJ1-2, with D hard to call. CDR3 length: 11 amino acids. The ends were cut back, 0 bases at V and 8 bases at J, with 5 bases in the middle. Germline CDR1 and CDR2: SGHRS and YFSETQ. The CDR3 DNA reads TGCGCCAGCAGCTTGGGTGGCGGCTACACCTTC. Amino acids: CASSLGGGYTF.

The V call is TRBV5-1, the J call TRBJ1-5; no reliable D call. The germline V and J ends were trimmed by 4 bases and 2 bases, with 16 bases remaining between them. There are 16 residues in the CDR3. The germline V gene has CDR1 SGHRS and CDR2 YFSETQ. This CDR3 reads CASSPGGLSRNQPQHF. The CDR3 DNA is TGCGCCAGCAGCCCGGGCGGGTTGTCGCGCAATCAGCCCCAGCATTTT.

This chain connects TRBV15 to TRBJ2-5; 11 bases are shared with TRBD2. Trimming cost V 0 bases and J 11 bases; bases outside gene matches: 11. Germline-derived CDR1 and CDR2 are LNHNV and YYDKDF (reference sequence). This CDR3 is 16 amino acids long. The CDR3 DNA is TGTGCCACCAGCAGAGAAACCGGACTAGCGGGTGGGATTCAGTACTTC. Translated: CATSRETGLAGGIQYF.

V usage is TRBV15 and J usage is TRBJ2-6, with D unresolved. The ends were cut back, 0 bases at V and 4 bases at J, with 4 bases in the middle. The CDR3 contains 14 residues. Germline V CDR1 and CDR2: LNHNV, YYDKDF (reference sequence). The DNA of the CDR3 is TGTGCCACCAGCAGAGATGTCGGGGCCAACGTCCTGACTTTC. Protein: CATSRDVGANVLTF.

The chain links TRBV9 to TRBJ2-7; TRBD1 aligns across 8 bases. V shed 0 bases, J shed 7 bases, and the junction held 3 bases outside the gene matches. Germline V CDR1 and CDR2: SGDLS, YYNGEE. This CDR3 is built from 13 residues. This CDR3 reads CASSVDGQGEQYF. CDR3 in DNA: TGTGCCAGCAGCGTAGACGGACAGGGAGAGCAGTACTTC. The complete variable domain, with remaining parts taken from reference TRBV9 and TRBJ2-7, reads DSGVTQTPKHLITATGQRVTLRCSPRSGDLSVYWYQQSLDQGLQFLIQYYNGEERAKGNILERFSAQQFPDLHSELNLSSLELGDSALYFCASSVDGQGEQYFGPGTRLTVT.

V is TRBV10-3 and J is TRBJ2-2; 9 bases agree with TRBD2. V was clipped by 10 bases and J by 4 bases; unmatched bases: 16. Germline assignment: CDR1 ENHRY and CDR2 SYGVKD. The CDR3 runs 17 residues. The CDR3, as DNA: TGTGCCACCGCGCCGTTAGCGGGAGTAGCAGCCACCGGGGAGCTGTTTTTT. Amino acids: CATAPLAGVAATGELFF.

Only one count was recorded for this clone. The chain has TRBV2 and TRBJ1-4, with D possibly being TRBD1 (5 bases). V lost 1 base to trimming and J lost 7 bases, with 10 bases between them. The germline gives CDR1 SNHLY, CDR2 FYNNEI. This CDR3 is built from 14 residues. In nucleotides, the CDR3 is TGTGCCAGCAGTGAAGAGAGGGGCAGTGAAAAACTGTTTTTT. Its protein product is CASSEERGSEKLFF.

The V gene is TRBV15, the J gene TRBJ1-5, with TRBD1 as a possible D gene (5 bases). Trimming pared 0 bases from V and 5 bases from J, leaving 8 bases between. The CDR3 has 14 amino acids. Germline V gene data show CDR1 as LNHNV and CDR2 as YYDKDF (reference sequence). The CDR3 sequence is CATSRDRVDQPQHF. The CDR3 coding sequence is TGTGCCACCAGCAGAGACAGGGTTGATCAGCCCCAGCATTTT.

The rearrangement joins TRBV27 to TRBJ2-6; no clear D gene. Germline loops: CDR1 MNHEY, CDR2 SMNVEV (reference sequence). CDR3 size: 14 residues. V was cut by 3 bases and J by 0 bases, with 3 bases left in between. CDR3 region: CASSFSSGANVLTF. CDR3 nucleotides: TGTGCCAGCAGTTTCAGCTCTGGGGCCAACGTCCTGACTTTC. Looking up the rest from reference TRBV27 and TRBJ2-6 gives the full variable domain: EAQVTQNPRYLITVTGKKLTVTCSQNMNHEYMSWYRQDPGLGLRQIYYSMNVEVTDKGDVPEGYKVSRKEKRNFPLILESPSPNQTSLYFCASSFSSGANVLTFGAGSRLTVL.

The rearrangement links TRBV19 to TRBJ1-4; 10 nucleotides agree with TRBD1. V shed 4 bases and J 9 bases; nucleotides not matched to a gene: 5. CDR3 size: 14 residues. CDR1 and CDR2 from the germline V gene are LNHDA and SQIVND (reference sequence). CDR3 loop: CASSNGQGEKKLFF. The CDR3 DNA is TGTGCCAGTAGTAATGGACAGGGGGAAAAAAAACTGTTTTTT.

The chain combines TRBV2 with TRBJ1-2; D possibly corresponds to TRBD1 (5 bases). V lost 3 bases and J lost 7, with 15 bases in between. Germline assignment: CDR1 SNHLY and CDR2 FYNNEI. The CDR3 totals 14 residues. CDR3 nucleotides: TGTGCCAGCAGTGAGCCCCAGGGAATTGGTGGCTACACCTTC. It is translated as CASSEPQGIGGYTF.